This T cell receptor (beta chain) derives from a study of cytomegalovirus exposure and HLA in healthy donors. In this sample, this clone turned up once. No antigen is known for it. Broader study findings: The study put around 180 TCR beta chains on its list as cytomegalovirus-associated. One variant, a missense change in DCLRE1C, was linked in a later analysis to TCR beta V- and J-gene trimming. Most TCR sequences were rare, but some public TCRs occurred in many donors.

This CDR3 contains 15 residues. Per germline, CDR1 MNHEY and CDR2 SMNVEV (reference sequence). V shed 5 bases and J 4 bases; nucleotides not matched to a gene: 9. PCR was performed using 60 Vbeta and 13 Jbeta primers. Libraries were prepared by immunoSEQ multiplex PCR; TCRdb keeps only in-frame clonotypes and omits some of them. The table records roughly 220,000 clones, 70% of them present only once. Material: PBMCs. This receptor was identified in a man aged 40-55 years in good health and CMV-seropositive. V gene TRBV27 combines with J gene TRBJ1-2; TRBD1 aligns across 8 bases. The CDR3 here is CASSDATGDGYGYTF. The CDR3 region has the DNA TGTGCCAGCAGTGACGCGACAGGGGATGGCTATGGCTACACCTTC.